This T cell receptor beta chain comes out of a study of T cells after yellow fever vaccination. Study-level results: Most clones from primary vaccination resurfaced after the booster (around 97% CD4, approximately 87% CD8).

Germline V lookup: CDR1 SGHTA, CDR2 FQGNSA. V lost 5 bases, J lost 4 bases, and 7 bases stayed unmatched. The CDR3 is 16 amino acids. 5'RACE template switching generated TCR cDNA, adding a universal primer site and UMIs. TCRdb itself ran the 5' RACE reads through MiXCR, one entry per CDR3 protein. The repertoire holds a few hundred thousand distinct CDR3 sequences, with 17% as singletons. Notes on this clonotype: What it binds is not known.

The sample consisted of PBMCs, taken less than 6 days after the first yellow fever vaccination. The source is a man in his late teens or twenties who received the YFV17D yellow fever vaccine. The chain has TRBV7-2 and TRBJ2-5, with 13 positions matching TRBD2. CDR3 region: CASSRMTSGGTETQYF. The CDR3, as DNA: TGTGCCAGCAGCCGGATGACTAGCGGGGGGACAGAGACCCAGTACTTC.